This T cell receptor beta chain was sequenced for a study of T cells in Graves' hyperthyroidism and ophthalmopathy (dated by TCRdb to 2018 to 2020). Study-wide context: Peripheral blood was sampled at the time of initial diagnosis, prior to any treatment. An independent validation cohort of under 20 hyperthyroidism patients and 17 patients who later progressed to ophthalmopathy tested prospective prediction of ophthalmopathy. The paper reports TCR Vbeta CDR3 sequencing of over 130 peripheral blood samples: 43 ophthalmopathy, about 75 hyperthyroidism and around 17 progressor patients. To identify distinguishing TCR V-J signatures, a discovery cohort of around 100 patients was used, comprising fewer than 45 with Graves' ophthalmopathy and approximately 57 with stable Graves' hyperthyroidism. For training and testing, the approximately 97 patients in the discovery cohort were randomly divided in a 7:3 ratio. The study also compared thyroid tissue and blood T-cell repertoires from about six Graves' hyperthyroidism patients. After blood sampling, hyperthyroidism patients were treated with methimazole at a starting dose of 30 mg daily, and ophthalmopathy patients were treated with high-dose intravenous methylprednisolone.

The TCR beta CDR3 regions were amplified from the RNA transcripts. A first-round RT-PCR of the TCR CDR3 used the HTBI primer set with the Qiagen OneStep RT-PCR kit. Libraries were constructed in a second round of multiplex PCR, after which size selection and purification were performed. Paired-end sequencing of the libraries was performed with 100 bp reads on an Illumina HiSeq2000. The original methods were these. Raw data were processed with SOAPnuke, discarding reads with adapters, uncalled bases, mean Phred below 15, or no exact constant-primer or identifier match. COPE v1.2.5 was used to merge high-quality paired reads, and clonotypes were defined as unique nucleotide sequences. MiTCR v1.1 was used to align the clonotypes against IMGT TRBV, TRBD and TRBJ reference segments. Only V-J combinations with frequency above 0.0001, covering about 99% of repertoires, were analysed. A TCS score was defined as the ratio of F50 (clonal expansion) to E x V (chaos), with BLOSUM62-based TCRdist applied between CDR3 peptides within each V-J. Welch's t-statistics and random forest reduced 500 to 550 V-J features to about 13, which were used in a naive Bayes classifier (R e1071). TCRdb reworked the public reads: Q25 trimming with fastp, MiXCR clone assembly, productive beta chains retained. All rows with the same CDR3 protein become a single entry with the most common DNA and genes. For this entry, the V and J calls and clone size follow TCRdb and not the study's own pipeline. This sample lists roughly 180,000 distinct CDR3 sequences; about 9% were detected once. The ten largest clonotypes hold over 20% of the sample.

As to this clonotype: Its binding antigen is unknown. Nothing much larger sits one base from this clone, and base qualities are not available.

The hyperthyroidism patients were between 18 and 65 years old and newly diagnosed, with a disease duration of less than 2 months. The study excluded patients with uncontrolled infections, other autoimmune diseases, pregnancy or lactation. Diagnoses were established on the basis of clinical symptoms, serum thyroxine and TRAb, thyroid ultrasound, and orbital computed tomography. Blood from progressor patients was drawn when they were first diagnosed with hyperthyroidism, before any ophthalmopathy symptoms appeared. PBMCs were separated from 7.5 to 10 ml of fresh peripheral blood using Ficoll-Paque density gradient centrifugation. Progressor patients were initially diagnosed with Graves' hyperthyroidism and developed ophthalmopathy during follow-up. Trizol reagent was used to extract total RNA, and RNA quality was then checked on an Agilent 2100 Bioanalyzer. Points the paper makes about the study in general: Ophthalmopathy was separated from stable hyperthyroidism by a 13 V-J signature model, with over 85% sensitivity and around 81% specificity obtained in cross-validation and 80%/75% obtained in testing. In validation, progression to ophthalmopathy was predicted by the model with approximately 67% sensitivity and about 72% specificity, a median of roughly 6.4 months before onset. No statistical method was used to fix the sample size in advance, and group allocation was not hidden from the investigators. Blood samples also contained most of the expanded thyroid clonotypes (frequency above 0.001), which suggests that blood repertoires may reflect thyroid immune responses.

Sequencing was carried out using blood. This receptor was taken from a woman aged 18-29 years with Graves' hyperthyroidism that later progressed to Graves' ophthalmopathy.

The CDR3 amino acid sequence is: CASSQDSNYNEQFF. In nucleotides, the sequence is TGCGCCAGCAGCCAAGATTCTAATTACAATGAGCAGTTCTTC. The chain employs TRBV4-1 and TRBJ2-1, with no confidently assigned D gene. CDR1 and CDR2, per the germline V gene, are MGHRA and YSYEKL. V loses 0 bases of germline sequence and J loses 4 bases, and the interval between the two ends is 7 bases. The CDR3, cysteine through phenylalanine, is 14 amino acids long. The entry retains the CDR3 DNA only, 42 bases that are in frame from base 1.